The source of this TCR beta chain is a study of CD8+ T cells in alopecia areata. Study results and caveats: Lesional scalp displayed greater clonality than normal scalp, most notably in alopecia totalis/universalis. Scalp sample data also include resident alphabeta T cells from normal skin.

Following extraction, RNA underwent reverse transcription to cDNA, which served as the sequencing template. Generated by immunoSEQ multiplex PCR, the TCRdb table keeps only in-frame clones and is missing some. Altogether roughly 260,000 clones were found in the sample, and no singletons occur. Researchers sorted pooled cutaneous lymph node cells on the basis of CD4, CD8alpha, NKG2D, NKG2ACE and other markers. The CDR3 has 14 amino acids. The trim removed 2 bases at V and 4 bases at J, leaving 2 bases unmatched. Germline V CDR1 and CDR2: LGHNA, YNLKQL (reference sequence). This clone has just a few counts. The antigen is not known. Germline and genes: mouse. The sequenced fragment ends 4 residues before the CDR3 boundary, so the rest is inferred from the germline J gene.

The sequenced sample was CD4+ T cells sorted from a lymph node. The receptor's source is a C3H/HeJ mouse with alopecia areata. The MHC haplotype of this mouse line is H2-k. The V and J genes are TRBV5 and TRBJ2-1; 7 nucleotides agree with TRBD1. The covered CDR3 bases are TGTGCCAGCAGCCAAATGGGACAGTATGCT. Translated, it gives CASSQMGQYA. The whole CDR3 protein reads CASSQMGQYAEQFF.